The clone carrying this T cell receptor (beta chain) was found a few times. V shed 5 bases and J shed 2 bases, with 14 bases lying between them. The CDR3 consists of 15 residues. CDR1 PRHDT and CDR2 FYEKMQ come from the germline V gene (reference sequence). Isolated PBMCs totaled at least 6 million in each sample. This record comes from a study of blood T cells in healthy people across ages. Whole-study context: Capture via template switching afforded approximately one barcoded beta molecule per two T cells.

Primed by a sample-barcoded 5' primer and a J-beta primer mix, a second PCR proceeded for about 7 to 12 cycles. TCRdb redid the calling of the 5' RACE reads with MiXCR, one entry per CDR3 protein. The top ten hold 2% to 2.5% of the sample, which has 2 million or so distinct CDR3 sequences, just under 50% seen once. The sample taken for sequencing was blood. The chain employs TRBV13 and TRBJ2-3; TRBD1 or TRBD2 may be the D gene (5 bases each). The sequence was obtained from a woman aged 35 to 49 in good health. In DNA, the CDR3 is TGTGCCAGCAGCACTAGGGACCAATACACAGATACGCAGTATTTT. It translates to CASSTRDQYTDTQYF.